This TCR beta chain was captured in a study of blood T cell repertoires in COVID-19. Method: immunoSEQ multiplex PCR; TCRdb's copy keeps in-frame clones and lacks some. In the table there are about 55,000 clones, 88% of which are singletons. Trimming took 5 bases from V and 1 from J, leaving 11 bases between them. The CDR3 extends over 14 amino acids. The germline gives CDR1 LGHNT, CDR2 FRNRAP. This receptor was taken from a man in his sixties with active COVID-19. Sequencing was done on a sample of peripheral blood. The gene calls are TRBV12-5 and TRBJ1-1; tentative D call: TRBD1 (5 bases). The CDR3 is CASGARGRNTEAFF. The CDR3 DNA follows: TGTGCTAGTGGTGCACGGGGGAGGAACACTGAAGCTTTCTTT. The full variable domain, completed using reference TRBV12-5 and TRBJ1-1, is DARVTQTPRHKVTEMGQEVTMRCQPILGHNTVFWYRQTMMQGLELLAYFRNRAPLDDSGMPKDRFSAEMPDATLATLKIQPSEPRDSAVYFCASGARGRNTEAFFGQGTRLTVV.